The 26 T cell receptor beta chains presented below share a single source sample, sequenced in a study of early T cells in non-severe SARS-CoV-2 infection. TCRdb ran MiXCR on the 5' RACE reads and lists one entry per CDR3 protein. The sample contains tens of thousands of distinct CDR3 sequences, 10% to 15% of which appear only once. The sample was whole blood. All receptors come from an adult who was a healthcare worker with PCR-confirmed SARS-CoV-2 infection or an uninfected control (not recorded which).

Many counts were recorded for this clonotype. The J gene is TRBJ2-2, the V gene TRBV2; 13 nucleotides match TRBD2. The CDR3 is 15 residues long. V lost 6 bases to trimming and J lost 6 bases; unmatched junction nucleotides: 4. CDR1 SNHLY and CDR2 FYNNEI come from the germline V gene. Written as DNA, the CDR3 is TGTGCCAGCAGGGGGACTAGCGGGGTCGCCGGGGAGCTGTTTTTT. Protein: CASRGTSGVAGELFF.

The genes are TRBV30 and TRBJ1-2; 8 nucleotides align to TRBD1. Germline assignment: CDR1 GTSNPN and CDR2 SVGIG (reference sequence). V lost 0 bases and J lost 2; bases outside the gene matches: 2. The CDR3 runs to 14 residues. Here the CDR3 reads CAWSVGQGNYGYTF. The CDR3 DNA is TGTGCCTGGAGTGTAGGACAGGGAAACTATGGCTACACCTTC.

The genes are TRBV6-1 and TRBJ1-1; no definite D call. CDR3 length equals 14 residues. Looked up from germline, CDR1 is MNHNS and CDR2 is SASEGT. V lost 6 bases to trimming and J lost 1 base, with 12 bases between them. CDR3 loop: CASRMRWANTEAFF. Here the CDR3 DNA reads TGTGCCAGCAGGATGAGGTGGGCGAACACTGAAGCTTTCTTT.

This clonotype was counted between two and nine times. The J gene is TRBJ2-1, the V gene TRBV27; 7 nucleotides match TRBD2. This CDR3 is 16 amino acids long. Germline CDR1 is MNHEY and CDR2 is SMNVEV (reference sequence). J was trimmed by 4 bases and V by 0 bases; bases with no gene match: 6. The CDR3 DNA reads as TGTGCCAGCAGTTTATCGCCTAGCGGAAAATACAATGAGCAGTTCTTC. Translation: CASSLSPSGKYNEQFF.

This clonotype was seen many times. V is TRBV6-6 and J is TRBJ1-1; 10 nucleotides match TRBD1. The CDR3 length is 16 residues. CDR1 and CDR2 (germline): MNHNY, SVGAGI (reference sequence). The ends lost 0 bases at V and 7 bases at J; junction bases unmatched: 8. CDR3 protein: CASSYSLTGGDGEAFF. The CDR3 nucleotides read TGTGCCAGCAGTTACTCCTTGACAGGGGGCGACGGTGAAGCTTTCTTT.

The V gene is TRBV7-9, the J gene TRBJ2-2, with D possibly matching TRBD2 (5 bases). The CDR3 contains 17 residues. Germline CDR1 and CDR2: SEHNR and FQNEAQ (reference sequence). V lost 1 base to trimming and J lost 6 bases, with 18 bases between them. CDR3 sequence: CASSLERGVGVPGELFF. The CDR3 nucleotides are TGTGCCAGCAGCTTAGAGCGTGGAGTCGGGGTGCCCGGGGAGCTGTTTTTT.

V gene TRBV6-2 or TRBV6-3 combines with J gene TRBJ2-1, with 9 bases fitting TRBD2. Germline CDR1 MNHEY, CDR2 SVGEGT. This CDR3 region has 17 residues. V lost 3 bases, J lost 6 bases, and 12 bases stayed unmatched. The CDR3 sequence is CASSYYGGGGAINEQFF. The CDR3 bases are TGTGCCAGCAGTTATTATGGCGGCGGGGGGGCCATCAATGAGCAGTTCTTC.

The CDR3, as DNA: TGTGCCAGCAGCTTAGAGAGGGGGTATGAGCAGTTCTTC. This encodes CASSLERGYEQFF. The chain links TRBV11-3 to TRBJ2-1; a possible D gene is TRBD1 (6 bases). V dropped 0 bases and J dropped 8 bases, with 8 bases sitting between them. Germline V gene sequence: CDR1 SGHNT, CDR2 YENEEA. CDR3 length: 13 residues.

This clonotype was counted a few times. The rearrangement uses TRBV5-4 and TRBJ1-4; 8 nucleotides align to TRBD1. CDR3 length equals 14 residues. After removal of 3 bases from V and 7 bases from J, the junction contained 5 bases not matched to a gene. Looked up from germline, CDR1 is SGHNT and CDR2 is YYREEE (reference sequence). In nucleotides, the CDR3 is TGTGCCAGCAGCTCTGGGACAGGTCGTGAAAAACTGTTTTTT. Its translation is CASSSGTGREKLFF.

This clonotype was observed a handful of times. This sequence joins TRBV27 and TRBJ2-3; 11 bases line up with TRBD2. Per the germline V gene, CDR1 is MNHEY and CDR2 is SMNVEV (reference sequence). Unmatched junction bases numbered 8, after V lost 4 bases and J lost 8 bases. The CDR3 sequence is 15 residues long. The CDR3 bases are TGTGCCAGCAGTTCAGGTAGCGGGGGGGCAGGTACGCAGTATTTT. Its protein is CASSSGSGGAGTQYF.

This clonotype was seen at least ten times. This chain connects TRBV25-1 to TRBJ1-2, with 8 nucleotides matching TRBD1. After removal of 4 bases from V and 0 bases from J, the junction contained 7 bases not matched to a gene. Germline V gene sequence: CDR1 MGHDK, CDR2 SYGVNS. There are 16 residues in the CDR3. CDR3: CASSGGRDRPNYGYTF. CDR3 bases: TGTGCCAGCAGTGGGGGCAGGGACAGGCCTAACTATGGCTACACCTTC.

This clonotype was detected many times. The rearrangement links TRBV7-2 to TRBJ2-3, with 10 nucleotides matching TRBD2. With V trimmed by 6 bases and J by 6 bases, 12 bases remained unmatched. The CDR3 contains 16 residues. The germline CDR1 and CDR2 sequences are SGHTA and FQGNSA. The CDR3 here is CASSIAGGEARDTQYF. The CDR3 DNA follows: TGTGCCAGCAGTATAGCGGGGGGAGAGGCGAGGGATACGCAGTATTTT.

A word on this clonotype: A read error is possible here, since a much larger clone lies one base away. Since no conserved phenylalanine or tryptophan closes the CDR3, a read error is the likely cause. The chain carries TRBV12-3 or TRBV12-4 and TRBJ2-2, with D perhaps matching TRBD1 (6 bases). Trimming took 11 bases from V and 0 from J, leaving 10 bases between them. The CDR3 consists of 13 residues. The CDR3 DNA sequence: TGTGCCGGAGGACAGTCGAACACCGGGGAGCTGTTTTTA. This gives the protein CAGGQSNTGELFL.

This clonotype was detected only a few times. This chain joins TRBV6-5 and TRBJ2-3; D possibly matches TRBD1 or TRBD2 (5 bases each). This CDR3 spans 16 amino acids. Trimming removed 7 bases at V and 2 bases at J, with 19 bases between. CDR1 and CDR2 from the germline V gene are MNHEY and SVGAGI. CDR3 in amino acids: CASKKEGTYHTDTQYF. CDR3 bases: TGTGCCAGCAAGAAAGAGGGGACCTACCACACAGATACGCAGTATTTT.

V usage is TRBV2 and J usage is TRBJ1-2; no reliable D call. From germline, CDR1 is SNHLY and CDR2 FYNNEI. V was trimmed by 3 bases and J by 9 bases, leaving 17 bases between them. This CDR3 is built from 14 residues. The DNA for the CDR3 is TGTGCCAGCAGTGAGGAACAGATATTGGGAAGCTACACCTTC. Protein: CASSEEQILGSYTF.

This clonotype was observed at least ten times. V usage is TRBV5-1 and J usage is TRBJ1-6, with 9 bases that match TRBD1. V was pared by 4 bases and J by 17 bases, with 7 bases of the junction left unmatched. The CDR3 sequence is 12 residues long. Germline V gives CDR1 SGHRS, CDR2 YFSETQ. CDR3 sequence reads: CASSLQGQGIHF. As DNA, the CDR3 is TGCGCCAGCAGCCTACAGGGACAGGGTATCCACTTT.

This clonotype showed up many times. J is TRBJ1-4 and V is TRBV6-5; possible D gene TRBD1, 6 bases. The CDR3 runs to 13 residues. The V gene's germline CDR1 is MNHEY and CDR2 SVGAGI. Trimming cost V 6 bases and J 6 bases, with 11 bases left between them. Written as DNA, the CDR3 is TGTGCCAGCAGCAGGGGTTTTGATGAAAAACTGTTTTTT. This gives the protein CASSRGFDEKLFF.

This clonotype has only a few counts. The chain links TRBV11-2 to TRBJ2-5; the D gene is possibly TRBD2 (6 bases). The CDR3 contains 16 residues. The germline V and J ends were trimmed by 1 base and 5 bases, with 17 bases remaining between them. In germline, CDR1 is SGHAT, CDR2 FQNNGV. CDR3 nucleotide sequence: TGTGCCAGCAGCTTAGTATTTCGGGGGAGAGCCGAGACCCAGTACTTC. Protein sequence: CASSLVFRGRAETQYF.

This chain joins TRBV6-1 and TRBJ2-3; 9 nucleotides agree with TRBD2. Germline V CDR1 and CDR2: MNHNS, SASEGT. J was trimmed by 3 bases and V by 3 bases; bases with no gene match: 1. The CDR3 sequence is 14 residues long. The CDR3 coding sequence is TGTGCCAGCAGTGATGCGGGGGGGACAGATACGCAGTATTTT. The encoded protein is CASSDAGGTDTQYF.

This clonotype showed up just a few times. The J gene is TRBJ2-7, the V gene TRBV30, with D possibly TRBD2 on 6 matching bases. The CDR3 is 15 residues long. V gave up 4 bases and J gave up 7 bases, with 23 bases separating them. Germline loops: CDR1 GTSNPN, CDR2 SVGIG (reference sequence). CDR3 in DNA: TGTGCCTGGAAAGGAGGGCAGGCACCAGTCGGGGAGCAGTACTTC. Amino acid sequence: CAWKGGQAPVGEQYF.

This clonotype was counted only a few times. This chain connects TRBV20-1 to TRBJ2-1, with 12 bases matching TRBD2. The CDR3 covers 14 residues. Germline V gene data show CDR1 as DFQATT and CDR2 as SNEGSKA (reference sequence). V gave up 6 bases and J gave up 8 bases; unmatched junction bases: 8. For the CDR3, the DNA is TGCAGTGCCACCACTAGCGGGGGGATTCATGAGCAGTTCTTC. It translates to CSATTSGGIHEQFF.

This clonotype has only one observation. The V gene is TRBV5-1, the J gene TRBJ2-7; 9 bases are a match to TRBD1. CDR3 length: 14 amino acids. The junction had 8 bases not matched to a gene; V was cut back by 5 bases and J by 5 bases. CDR1 is SGHRS, CDR2 YFSETQ, per germline. The CDR3 spells CASSPGTGPNEQYF. Here the CDR3 DNA reads TGCGCCAGCAGTCCCGGGACAGGGCCTAACGAGCAGTACTTC.

The J gene is TRBJ1-2, the V gene TRBV29-1, with TRBD1 as a possible D gene (5 bases). V was shortened by 6 bases and J by 4 bases, with 12 bases between the two germline ends. The CDR3 extends over 12 amino acids. Per the germline V gene, CDR1 is SQVTM and CDR2 is ANQGSEA. As DNA, the CDR3 is TGCAGCGTCTGGACAAACGTCTATGGCTACACCTTC. It translates to CSVWTNVYGYTF.

The CDR3, as DNA: TGTGCCTGGTTGGGGGGATTGCGTTATGGCTACACCTTC. Its protein product is CAWLGGLRYGYTF. This sequence joins TRBV30 and TRBJ1-2, with a tentative D call TRBD1 (5 bases). Trimming left V 5 bases short and J 5 bases short, with 15 bases between. Germline V gene sequence: CDR1 GTSNPN, CDR2 SVGIG (reference sequence). The CDR3 loop spans 13 amino acids. Using reference TRBV30 and TRBJ1-2 for the parts outside the CDR3, the full variable domain is SQTIHQWPATLVQPVGSPLSLECTVEGTSNPNLYWYRQAAGRGLQLLFYSVGIGQISSEVPQNLSASRPQDRQFILSSKKLLLSDSGFYLCAWLGGLRYGYTFGSGTRLTVV.

In its sample, this clonotype was seen many times. The gene calls are TRBV12-3 or TRBV12-4 and TRBJ1-1; no clear D gene. The CDR3 has 19 amino acids. V lost 6 bases and J lost 0, with 26 bases in between. This CDR3 reads CASSYFQVLGFNLNTEAFF. The CDR3 DNA sequence: TGTGCCAGCAGCTATTTCCAGGTCTTGGGGTTTAATCTGAACACTGAAGCTTTCTTT.

V and J are TRBV13 and TRBJ2-5; 7 nucleotides line up with TRBD1. The length of the CDR3 is 14 residues. Germline V gene lookup returns CDR1 PRHDT and CDR2 FYEKMQ (reference sequence). V lost 4 bases and J lost 3; bases outside the gene matches: 5. The CDR3 reads CASSSSGTEETQYF. CDR3 nucleotides: TGTGCCAGCAGCTCTTCCGGGACAGAAGAGACCCAGTACTTC.